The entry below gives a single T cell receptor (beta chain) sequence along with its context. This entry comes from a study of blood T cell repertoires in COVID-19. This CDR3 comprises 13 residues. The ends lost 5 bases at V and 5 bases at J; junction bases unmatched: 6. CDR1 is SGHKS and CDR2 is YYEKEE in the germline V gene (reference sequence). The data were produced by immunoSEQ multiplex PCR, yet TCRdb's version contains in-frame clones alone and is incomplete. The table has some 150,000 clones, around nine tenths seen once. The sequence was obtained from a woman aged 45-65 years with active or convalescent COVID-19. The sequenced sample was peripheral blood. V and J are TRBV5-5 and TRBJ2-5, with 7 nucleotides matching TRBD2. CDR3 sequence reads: CASSRGSGETQYF. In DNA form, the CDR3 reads TGTGCCAGCAGTCGCGGGAGTGGGGAGACCCAGTACTTC.